The 32 T cell receptor beta chains presented below share a single source sample, sequenced in a study of T cell repertoires in cytomegalovirus infection. TCRdb re-called the reads with MiXCR, one entry per CDR3 protein. The sample lists 300,000 or so distinct CDR3 sequences, about 25% occurring once. The sequencing input was PBMCs. The receptors derive from a human donor in good health (CMV status not recorded). Some clones in this sample may be carry-over from other donors' samples.

About this clonotype itself: A much larger clone lies one base from this, so it may be a read error. The V call is TRBV7-3, the J call TRBJ2-7; D call uncertain. The CDR3 is made up of 13 amino acids. CDR1 is SGHTA and CDR2 is FQGTGA in the germline V gene. CDR3 bases: TGTGCCAGCAGCTTAACGTACAACCACGAGAAGTACTTC. It encodes CASSLTYNHEKYF.

Ten or more counts support this clonotype. The V gene is TRBV7-2, the J gene TRBJ1-4, with D unresolved. Trimming removed 5 bases at V and 1 base at J, with 5 bases between. CDR1 and CDR2 (germline): SGHTA, FQGNSA. The CDR3 contains 13 residues. CDR3 sequence (DNA): TGTGCCAGCAGCCCCGGAACTAATGAAAAACTGTTTTTT. Its protein is CASSPGTNEKLFF.

The chain employs TRBV12-3 or TRBV12-4 and TRBJ1-5, with D tentatively TRBD1 (6 bases). This CDR3 region has 22 residues. V was cut by 4 bases and J by 1 base, with 32 bases left in between. CDR3 sequence: CASSSRQAFPVGGMRSNQPQHF. In nucleotides, the CDR3 is TGTGCCAGCAGTTCCCGACAGGCTTTCCCCGTTGGGGGTATGAGAAGCAATCAGCCCCAGCATTTT.

This clonotype was observed a single time. The V gene is TRBV5-4, the J gene TRBJ2-1; possible D gene TRBD1, 6 bases. In germline, CDR1 is SGHNT, CDR2 YYREEE (reference sequence). Trimming shortened V by 6 bases and J by 0 bases, and 19 bases separated the two germline ends. The CDR3 length is 17 residues. The CDR3: CASTEKRGSGSYNEQFF. CDR3 DNA: TGTGCCAGCACCGAGAAAAGGGGGAGCGGCTCCTACAATGAGCAGTTCTTC.

This clonotype was observed once. The gene calls are TRBV28 and TRBJ2-7; 7 nucleotides agree with TRBD1. Germline CDR1 reads MDHEN; CDR2 reads SYDVKM. This CDR3 is 17 amino acids long. V lost 1 base to trimming and J lost 7 bases; unmatched junction nucleotides: 16. DNA of the CDR3: TGTGCCAGCAGTTTATATGCCCTAGGGACAGTACTACGGGAGCAGTACTTC. Encoded protein: CASSLYALGTVLREQYF.

This clonotype occurred many times. The chain recombines TRBV7-9 with TRBJ1-1, with 8 bases fitting TRBD1. J lost 0 bases, V lost 5 bases, and 5 bases had no gene match. Germline V gene data show CDR1 as SEHNR and CDR2 as FQNEAQ (reference sequence). CDR3 length: 15 amino acids. The CDR3 nucleotides read TGTGCCAGCAGCCCTCGACAGGGGATGAACACTGAAGCTTTCTTT. Its translation is CASSPRQGMNTEAFF.

In this sample, this clonotype turned up many times. This chain uses TRBV28 with TRBJ2-5; TRBD1 matches 8 bases. The trim removed 7 bases at V and 6 bases at J, leaving 10 bases unmatched. The CDR3 spans 14 residues. From germline, CDR1 is MDHEN and CDR2 SYDVKM. The CDR3 reads CASKGGQVHQTQYF. The CDR3, as DNA: TGTGCCAGCAAGGGGGGACAGGTCCACCAGACCCAGTACTTC.

The rearrangement uses TRBV29-1 and TRBJ2-7, with 7 bases that match TRBD2. V gave up 4 bases and J gave up 6 bases; unmatched junction bases: 6. This CDR3 region has 12 residues. Germline V gene sequence: CDR1 SQVTM, CDR2 ANQGSEA. CDR3 nucleotide sequence: TGCAGCGTTGTTAGCGGGCACACCGAGCAGTACTTC. Translated: CSVVSGHTEQYF.

This chain joins TRBV7-9 and TRBJ2-1; D is uncertain. With 5 bases removed from V and 5 bases from J, the gap between germline ends came to 13 bases. The CDR3 runs to 14 residues. Germline V gives CDR1 SEHNR, CDR2 FQNEAQ (reference sequence). CDR3 DNA: TGTGCCAGCAGCCCCTATTCCGGCGACAATGAGCAGTTCTTC. Its translation: CASSPYSGDNEQFF.

This sequence joins TRBV7-2 and TRBJ2-1; 14 bases agree with TRBD2. V trimming: 5 bases; J trimming: 8 bases; junction bases outside the gene matches: 5. The germline V gene has CDR1 SGHTA and CDR2 FQGNSA. The CDR3 is made up of 15 amino acids. The CDR3 region is CASSPGTSGRDEQFF. In nucleotides, the CDR3 is TGTGCCAGCAGCCCCGGGACTAGCGGGAGAGATGAGCAGTTCTTC.

The V and J genes are TRBV7-3 and TRBJ2-2; 7 nucleotides align to TRBD2. V was pared by 1 base and J by 0 bases, with 2 bases of the junction left unmatched. CDR3 length equals 16 residues. The germline CDR1 and CDR2 sequences are SGHTA and FQGTGA. The CDR3 DNA sequence: TGTGCCAGCAGCTTAATTACTAGCGCGAACACCGGGGAGCTGTTTTTT. Its translation: CASSLITSANTGELFF. The full variable domain, completed using reference TRBV7-3 and TRBJ2-2, is GAGVSQTPSNKVTEKGKYVELRCDPISGHTALYWYRQSLGQGPEFLIYFQGTGAADDSGLPNDRFFAVRPEGSVSTLKIQRTERGDSAVYLCASSLITSANTGELFFGEGSRLTVL.

To note about this clonotype: It may be a read error: a sequence one base away is much more abundant. This CDR3 is CASSFSAMNTEAFF. CDR3 nucleotides: TGTGCCAGCAGCTTTTCAGCCATGAACACTGAAGCTTTCTTT. This rearrangement joins TRBV5-5 to TRBJ1-1, with D hard to call. This CDR3 is 14 amino acids long. In germline, CDR1 is SGHKS, CDR2 YYEKEE (reference sequence). Trimming took 2 bases from V and 0 from J, leaving 8 bases between them.

The rearrangement links TRBV7-9 to TRBJ1-2; TRBD1 matches 8 bases. This CDR3 spans 13 amino acids. Trimming removed 5 bases from V and 8 bases from J; junction bases left unmatched: 7. The germline V gene has CDR1 SEHNR and CDR2 FQNEAQ (reference sequence). CDR3 loop: CASSPSTGEGYTF. The CDR3 bases are TGTGCCAGCAGCCCCTCGACAGGGGAAGGCTACACCTTC.

This clonotype was seen repeatedly, ten times or more. CDR3 nucleotides: TGTGCCAGCAGCTTAACGGCAGGGGGAATTTCAAGCAATCAGCCCCAGCATTTT. This translates into CASSLTAGGISSNQPQHF. V is TRBV7-2 and J is TRBJ1-5; TRBD1 aligns across 7 bases. The CDR3 is 18 residues long. Losses at the gene ends were 2 bases for V and 1 base for J; bases not matched to a gene: 11. In germline, CDR1 is SGHTA, CDR2 FQGNSA.

This clonotype has at least ten counts. This chain connects TRBV7-3 to TRBJ2-7, with 9 bases matching TRBD1. The CDR3 totals 16 residues. V lost 5 bases, J lost 0 bases, and 8 bases stayed unmatched. Germline V gene lookup returns CDR1 SGHTA and CDR2 FQGTGA. As DNA, the CDR3 is TGTGCCAGCAGCCGTGCGGGACAGGGCAACTCCTACGAGCAGTACTTC. Translation gives CASSRAGQGNSYEQYF.

This clonotype was recorded at least ten times. The CDR3 reads CASSLSRVDEQYF. The CDR3 DNA follows: TGTGCCAGCAGCTTAAGCAGGGTCGACGAGCAGTACTTC. The V gene is TRBV7-2, the J gene TRBJ2-7; D perhaps matches TRBD1 (5 bases). Germline V CDR1 and CDR2: SGHTA, FQGNSA. The CDR3 covers 13 residues. Trimming removed 2 bases at V and 5 bases at J, with 10 bases between.

Comments on this clonotype: A much more abundant neighbour one base away suggests this may be a read error. The chain employs TRBV7-2 and TRBJ1-5; D gene ambiguous. Germline values: CDR1 SGHTA, CDR2 FQGNSA. The CDR3 contains 12 residues. With 0 bases removed from V and 8 bases from J, the gap between germline ends came to 5 bases. The CDR3 region has the DNA TGTGCCAGCAGCTTAGCATATGAGCCCCAGCATTTT. Residues: CASSLAYEPQHF. Full variable domain (remainder filled in from reference TRBV7-2 and TRBJ1-5): GAGVSQSPSNKVTEKGKDVELRCDPISGHTALYWYRQSLGQGLEFLIYFQGNSAPDKSGLPSDRFSAERTGGSVSTLTIQRTQQEDSAVYLCASSLAYEPQHFGDGTRLSIL.

The V call is TRBV11-1, the J call TRBJ1-2; 7 bases fit TRBD1. This CDR3 has 14 amino acids. Germline V gene data show CDR1 as SGHAT and CDR2 as FQDESV (reference sequence). V shed 3 bases and J 5 bases; nucleotides not matched to a gene: 6. The CDR3 spells CASSFDRENYGYTF. CDR3 DNA: TGTGCCAGCAGCTTTGACAGGGAAAATTATGGCTACACCTTC.

The count of this clonotype is one. V is TRBV7-2 and J is TRBJ2-5; tentative D call: TRBD1 (5 bases). Germline values: CDR1 SGHTA, CDR2 FQGNSA. The CDR3 has 15 amino acids. Trimming shortened V by 5 bases and J by 2 bases, and 15 bases separated the two germline ends. CDR3 loop: CASSPSGARQETQYF. As DNA, the CDR3 is TGTGCCAGCAGCCCCAGTGGGGCGCGACAAGAGACCCAGTACTTC.

The chain carries TRBV28 and TRBJ1-3; D may be TRBD1 (6 bases). This CDR3 has 16 residues. Germline V gene sequence: CDR1 MDHEN, CDR2 SYDVKM. Trimming cost V 6 bases and J 2 bases, with 17 bases left between them. The CDR3 nucleotides read TGTGCCAGCAGATCTGGGCCGGGGGCCGCTGGAAACACCATATATTTT. This encodes CASRSGPGAAGNTIYF.

The chain has TRBV2 and TRBJ1-2; D unresolved. Germline loops: CDR1 SNHLY, CDR2 FYNNEI. V was clipped by 8 bases and J by 4 bases, with 11 bases between them. This CDR3 is 12 amino acids long. The CDR3 protein is CASGSGSYGYTF. The CDR3 DNA is TGTGCCAGCGGGTCGGGCAGCTATGGCTACACCTTC.

The chain has TRBV11-2 and TRBJ2-3; the D is unclear. Germline V gives CDR1 SGHAT, CDR2 FQNNGV. The V and J ends lost 4 bases and 6 bases respectively, with 17 bases between them. This CDR3 has 15 amino acids. CDR3 sequence (DNA): TGTGCCAGCAGCTCTTTTACCCTGGTCTCCGATACGCAGTATTTT. Translation gives CASSSFTLVSDTQYF.

This clonotype was counted a few times. The CDR3 coding sequence is TGTGCCAGCAGACTGGGCGAAAACTATGGCTACACCTTC. It yields the protein CASRLGENYGYTF. This chain connects TRBV28 to TRBJ1-2; D not resolved. Germline V gene lookup returns CDR1 MDHEN and CDR2 SYDVKM. The CDR3 spans 13 residues. Trimming took off 6 bases at V and 2 bases at J, with 10 bases between the two ends.

The rearrangement links TRBV20-1 to TRBJ2-5, with TRBD2 matching 7 bases. This CDR3 contains 14 residues. Germline V gene lookup returns CDR1 DFQATT and CDR2 SNEGSKA (reference sequence). Germline trimming cut 4 bases from V and 4 bases from J; bases unmatched to any gene: 9. This CDR3 is CSATSGRPRETQYF. In nucleotides, the CDR3 is TGCAGTGCTACTAGCGGACGACCCCGAGAGACCCAGTACTTC.

This clonotype was recorded at least ten times. This chain links TRBV7-2 with TRBJ2-1, with D possibly TRBD2 on 6 matching bases. Trimming removed 5 bases at V and 9 bases at J, with 17 bases between. Germline loops: CDR1 SGHTA, CDR2 FQGNSA. This CDR3 has 14 residues. In DNA form, the CDR3 reads TGTGCCAGCAGCCAGCAGACTAGTTACGGTGAGCAGTTCTTC. It translates to CASSQQTSYGEQFF. Filled out from reference TRBV7-2 and TRBJ2-1, the complete variable domain reads GAGVSQSPSNKVTEKGKDVELRCDPISGHTALYWYRQSLGQGLEFLIYFQGNSAPDKSGLPSDRFSAERTGGSVSTLTIQRTQQEDSAVYLCASSQQTSYGEQFFGPGTRLTVL.

This clonotype was seen more than once but under ten times. This chain uses TRBV15 with TRBJ2-7, with D possibly matching TRBD1 (6 bases). This CDR3 is built from 15 residues. Trimming left V 0 bases short and J 2 bases short, with 11 bases between. Germline CDR1 reads LNHNV; CDR2 reads YYDKDF (reference sequence). This CDR3 reads CATSRDRDMAYEQYF. The CDR3 DNA is TGTGCCACCAGCAGAGATCGGGACATGGCCTACGAGCAGTACTTC.

The rearrangement uses TRBV14 and TRBJ2-1; D gene uncertain. V was cut by 1 base and J by 0 bases, with 10 bases left in between. The CDR3 sequence is 16 residues long. Germline CDR1 SGHDN, CDR2 FVKESK. The chain's CDR3 is CASSQGFVSSYNEQFF. The CDR3 DNA is TGTGCCAGCAGCCAAGGATTTGTAAGCTCCTACAATGAGCAGTTCTTC.

This chain uses TRBV18 with TRBJ2-5; D gene unclear. The germline gives CDR1 KGHSH, CDR2 LQKENI. The CDR3 is 11 amino acids. Between the trimmed V and J ends, which lost 2 bases and 5 bases, there was a span of 3 bases. CDR3 DNA sequence: TGTGCCAGCTCACCAGACGAGACCCAGTACTTC. It codes for CASSPDETQYF. The complete variable domain, with remaining parts taken from reference TRBV18 and TRBJ2-5, reads NAGVMQNPRHLVRRRGQEARLRCSPMKGHSHVYWYRQLPEEGLKFMVYLQKENIIDESGMPKERFSAEFPKEGPSILRIQQVVRGDSAAYFCASSPDETQYFGPGTRLLVL.

In this sample, this clonotype turned up many times. The chain carries TRBV7-3 and TRBJ2-2; either TRBD1 or TRBD2 may supply D (5 bases each). The germline V gene has CDR1 SGHTA and CDR2 FQGTGA. Trimming removed 1 base from V and 4 bases from J, with 10 bases in between. The length of the CDR3 is 15 residues. The CDR3 loop is CASSLNAGTTGELFF. Written as DNA, the CDR3 is TGTGCCAGCAGCTTAAACGCAGGGACCACCGGGGAGCTGTTTTTT.

This chain uses TRBV18 with TRBJ2-5; possibly TRBD2 for D (6 bases). Per the germline V gene, CDR1 is KGHSH and CDR2 is LQKENI. V gave up 1 base and J gave up 1 base, with 10 bases separating them. This CDR3 is built from 15 residues. The CDR3 region has the DNA TGTGCCAGCTCACCACAAGGGACTTTCCAAGAGACCCAGTACTTC. It is translated as CASSPQGTFQETQYF.

The chain is built from TRBV10-3 and TRBJ2-2; 11 bases align to TRBD2. J lost 7 bases, V lost 6 bases, and 1 base had no gene match. The CDR3 has 13 residues. The V gene's germline CDR1 is ENHRY and CDR2 SYGVKD. The CDR3: CAIRLAGDGELFF. Written as DNA, the CDR3 is TGTGCCATCAGACTAGCGGGAGACGGGGAGCTGTTTTTT.

This sequence joins TRBV5-6 and TRBJ1-3; D is perhaps TRBD1 (5 bases). Germline assignment: CDR1 SGHDT and CDR2 YYEEEE. V lost 4 bases and J lost 0, with 17 bases in between. The CDR3 length is 17 residues. In DNA, the CDR3 is TGTGCCAGCAGCGGAAGGGGAAGAGGGTTCTCTGGAAACACCATATATTTT. Protein product: CASSGRGRGFSGNTIYF.